The sequence of this T cell receptor (beta chain) was determined in a study of cytomegalovirus exposure and HLA in healthy donors. As to this clone: Its antigen is unknown.

The protocol was immunoSEQ multiplex PCR, while the TCRdb copy is restricted to in-frame clones and leaves out a portion. The table has hundreds of thousands of clones, approximately 84% seen once; the top ten hold about 1.2%. General study findings and limits: Specificity for CMV antigens was confirmed in vitro for a few of the CMV-associated chains. Most TCR sequences were seen very rarely across donors, but some public TCRs occurred in many. Cytomegalovirus status was reportedly diagnosed by the classifier with high specificity and sensitivity.

The ends were cut back, 3 bases at V and 4 bases at J, with 15 bases in the middle. The CDR3 totals 15 residues. Germline V gene data show CDR1 as KGHSH and CDR2 as LQKENI. The gene calls are TRBV18 and TRBJ1-1; D ambiguous. Specimen: PBMCs. The source is a woman aged 30 to 39 in good health and CMV-seropositive. The CDR3 DNA follows: TGTGCCAGCTCACCGGTTGAGGGAATCGGCACTGAAGCTTTCTTT. Amino acid sequence: CASSPVEGIGTEAFF.